A selection of T cell receptor beta chains follows, all from one sample in a study of T cell responses to AZD1222 COVID-19 vaccine. The repertoire was sequenced with immunoSEQ multiplex PCR; TCRdb's copy has only in-frame clones and lacks some. The sample includes approximately 64,000 clones, 84% of them seen just once. Source: peripheral blood, taken on day 0 of AZD1222 vaccination. These TCRs come from an adult in good health. CDR3s include the opening cysteine and the closing phenylalanine or tryptophan. D genes are given only for firm matches. Some rows have no size entry. The others give once, few or many, or a class for an expanded clone.

clone_size: .; j_call: TRBJ2-1; v_call: TRBV3-1/TRBV3-2; d_call: TRBD1; cdr3_nt: TGTGCCAGCAGCCTACCCCCCGGGACAGGGGGTTGGGGTGAGCAGTTCTTC; cdr3_aa: CASSLPPGTGGWGEQFF
clone_size: .; j_call: TRBJ2-3; v_call: TRBV4-2; d_call: .; cdr3_nt: TGTGCCAGCAGCCAGGGTAGCACAGATACGCAGTATTTT; cdr3_aa: CASSQGSTDTQYF
clone_size: .; j_call: TRBJ1-5; v_call: TRBV7-9; d_call: .; cdr3_nt: TGTGCCAGCAGCTCCCTCGCCCCCAATCAGCCCCAGCATTTT; cdr3_aa: CASSSLAPNQPQHF
clone_size: .; j_call: TRBJ2-3; v_call: TRBV6-6; d_call: TRBD2; cdr3_nt: TGTGCCAGCCTCCCCGGCGGGGGAATCACAGATACGCAGTATTTT; cdr3_aa: CASLPGGGITDTQYF
clone_size: .; j_call: TRBJ1-1; v_call: TRBV7-2; d_call: .; cdr3_nt: TGTGCCAGCAGCACACAGGGTGACACTGAAGCTTTCTTT; cdr3_aa: CASSTQGDTEAFF
clone_size: .; j_call: TRBJ1-5; v_call: TRBV6-5; d_call: .; cdr3_nt: TGTGCCAGCAGTTACGGGAGGAATCAGCCCCAGCATTTT; cdr3_aa: CASSYGRNQPQHF
clone_size: .; j_call: TRBJ1-2; v_call: TRBV29-1; d_call: .; cdr3_nt: TGCAGCGTTGTAAAAGGGGCGGATGGCTACACCTTC; cdr3_aa: CSVVKGADGYTF
clone_size: .; j_call: TRBJ2-2; v_call: TRBV10-3; d_call: TRBD1; cdr3_nt: TGTGCCATCCAGGGGGCCTGGGAGCTGTTTTTT; cdr3_aa: CAIQGAWELFF
clone_size: few; j_call: TRBJ1-1; v_call: TRBV2; d_call: .; cdr3_nt: TGTGCCAGCAGTGGTGAACGTTTTGAAGCTTTCTTT; cdr3_aa: CASSGERFEAFF
clone_size: .; j_call: TRBJ2-7; v_call: TRBV7-2; d_call: .; cdr3_nt: TGTGCCAGCAGCTTAAAGACAGCCTCCTACGAGCAGTACTTC; cdr3_aa: CASSLKTASYEQYF
clone_size: .; j_call: TRBJ2-5; v_call: TRBV2; d_call: .; cdr3_nt: TGTGCCAGCAGTGGCGACACGGACCAAGAGACCCAGTACTTC; cdr3_aa: CASSGDTDQETQYF
clone_size: .; j_call: TRBJ2-5; v_call: TRBV7-9; d_call: .; cdr3_nt: TGTGCCAGCAGTCTTTGGGGGAGGGAGACCCAGTACTTC; cdr3_aa: CASSLWGRETQYF
clone_size: .; j_call: TRBJ1-3; v_call: TRBV3-1/TRBV3-2; d_call: .; cdr3_nt: TGTGCCAGCAGCCAAGGCCAGGGTAGCCAAAACACCATATATTTT; cdr3_aa: CASSQGQGSQNTIYF
clone_size: .; j_call: TRBJ2-7; v_call: TRBV6-1; d_call: .; cdr3_nt: TGTGCCAGCAGTGAAGGGCGCCAGGTTGAGCAGTACTTC; cdr3_aa: CASSEGRQVEQYF
clone_size: .; j_call: TRBJ1-2; v_call: TRBV7-6; d_call: .; cdr3_nt: TGTGCCAGCAGCTTAGGTCCTCCGGGTCCCTATGGCTACACCTTC; cdr3_aa: CASSLGPPGPYGYTF
clone_size: .; j_call: TRBJ1-1; v_call: TRBV3-1/TRBV3-2; d_call: .; cdr3_nt: TGTGCCAGCAGCCTCTCGACATTGAACACTGAAGCTTTCTTT; cdr3_aa: CASSLSTLNTEAFF
clone_size: once; j_call: TRBJ1-1; v_call: TRBV5-1; d_call: .; cdr3_nt: TGCGCCAGCAGCTGGGGGGTGTCGGGGACTGAAGCTTTCTTT; cdr3_aa: CASSWGVSGTEAFF
clone_size: once; j_call: TRBJ2-1; v_call: TRBV4-3; d_call: TRBD2; cdr3_nt: TGCGCCAGCAGCCAAGTTGGTAGCCGGGGGGGGGAGCAGTTCTTC; cdr3_aa: CASSQVGSRGGEQFF
clone_size: .; j_call: TRBJ2-4; v_call: TRBV19; d_call: TRBD2; cdr3_nt: TGTGCCAGTAGTATCGGGCGGGGGAACATTCAGTACTTC; cdr3_aa: CASSIGRGNIQYF
clone_size: .; j_call: TRBJ1-2; v_call: TRBV24-1; d_call: .; cdr3_nt: TGTGCCACCAGTGGATCGGGGGTCGGGGGCTACACCTTC; cdr3_aa: CATSGSGVGGYTF
clone_size: .; j_call: TRBJ2-5; v_call: TRBV18; d_call: .; cdr3_nt: TGTGCCAGCTCACCGCGCCAATCCCAGGGGGAGACCCAGTACTTC; cdr3_aa: CASSPRQSQGETQYF
clone_size: .; j_call: TRBJ1-5; v_call: TRBV6-5; d_call: .; cdr3_nt: TGTGCCAGCGTCCCCTCGGGTGGGAATCAGCCCCAGCATTTT; cdr3_aa: CASVPSGGNQPQHF
clone_size: once; j_call: TRBJ1-5; v_call: TRBV10-3; d_call: .; cdr3_nt: TGTGCCATCAGTGATGGGGGTGGGTCGGGTAGCAATCAGCCCCAGCATTTT; cdr3_aa: CAISDGGGSGSNQPQHF